One sample yielded the 17 T cell receptor beta chains listed below, sequenced in a study of glioma-infiltrating T cells (dated by TCRdb to about 2016). Sequenced on an Illumina MiSeq. TCR alpha and beta CDR3 regions were amplified with the iRepertoire nested amplicon-rescue multiplex PCR (arm-PCR) platform from RNA. The raw public reads went through TCRdb reprocessing: fastp at Q25, MiXCR clone calling, in-frame beta chains kept. Every entry covers one CDR3 protein and lists the most common genes and DNA from its rows. The sample table shows about 3,400 distinct CDR3 sequences, and about 18% are seen once. The ten largest clones represent roughly 52% of the sample. Sequenced sample: glioma tissue, nonneoplastic brain tissue, or PBMCs (not recorded which). These receptors were obtained from a human donor with low-grade glioma or glioblastoma, undergoing nonglioma brain surgery, or in good health (not recorded which).

This clonotype is large by share. The chain employs TRBV6-1 and TRBJ1-1, with TRBD1 identical over 7 bases. This CDR3 spans 14 amino acids. V was clipped by 10 bases and J by 0 bases; unmatched bases: 8. From germline, CDR1 is MNHNS and CDR2 SASEGT. CDR3 protein: CATNAGGLNTEAFF. CDR3 DNA: TGTGCCACCAATGCAGGGGGTCTGAACACTGAAGCTTTCTTT.

This clonotype was seen repeatedly, ten times or more. The chain recombines TRBV7-7 with TRBJ2-1; 10 nucleotides align to TRBD1. The CDR3 is 13 amino acids. V shed 11 bases and J 2 bases; nucleotides not matched to a gene: 3. Germline V gene sequence: CDR1 SSHAT, CDR2 FNYEAQ (reference sequence). The CDR3 reads CASGTGAYNEQFF. The DNA for the CDR3 is TGTGCCTCCGGGACAGGGGCCTACAATGAGCAGTTCTTC.

This clonotype was detected ten times or more. This chain links TRBV7-6 with TRBJ2-3; 11 positions agree with TRBD1. The CDR3 loop spans 18 amino acids. From germline, CDR1 is SGHVS and CDR2 FNYEAQ. The trim removed 5 bases at V and 4 bases at J, leaving 14 bases unmatched. The CDR3 loop is CASSPGTGGKTTPDTQYF. The CDR3 region has the DNA TGTGCCAGCAGCCCTGGGACAGGGGGAAAGACGACACCAGATACGCAGTATTTT.

By sample fraction, this clonotype is medium-sized. V gene TRBV10-1 combines with J gene TRBJ2-1; no clear D. Germline V gene data show CDR1 as WNHNN and CDR2 as SYGVQD (reference sequence). The CDR3 extends over 12 amino acids. Trimming cost V 0 bases and J 12 bases, with 9 bases left between them. For the CDR3, the DNA is TGCGCCAGCAGTGAGTCCCCCCGCGCGCAGTTCTTC. Its protein is CASSESPRAQFF.

This clonotype has more than one count but fewer than ten. V is TRBV5-1 and J is TRBJ2-5; the D is unclear. This CDR3 has 14 amino acids. V lost 5 bases and J lost 0, with 11 bases in between. Germline V lookup: CDR1 SGHRS, CDR2 YFSETQ. In DNA, the CDR3 is TGCGCCAGCAGTATACGGAGCGACCAAGAGACCCAGTACTTC. Encoded protein: CASSIRSDQETQYF.

The chain recombines TRBV29-1 with TRBJ2-4; perhaps TRBD2 as D (5 bases). In germline, CDR1 is SQVTM, CDR2 ANQGSEA. The germline V and J ends were trimmed by 7 bases and 4 bases, with 11 bases remaining between them. The CDR3 sequence is 12 residues long. The CDR3 loop is CSAEGRKNIQYF. CDR3 nucleotides: TGCAGCGCCGAGGGCAGAAAAAACATTCAGTACTTC.

This clonotype is judged medium-sized. This chain links TRBV6-1 with TRBJ2-3; TRBD2 agrees at 11 bases. V lost 5 bases to trimming and J lost 3 bases; unmatched junction nucleotides: 1. The germline CDR1 and CDR2 sequences are MNHNS and SASEGT. The CDR3 runs 14 residues. The CDR3 sequence is CASSRTSGTDTQYF. CDR3 DNA: TGTGCCAGCAGTCGGACTAGCGGGACAGATACGCAGTATTTT.

Of note for this clonotype: Being one base from a much bigger clone, this may be a read error. The chain uses TRBV11-2 and TRBJ2-2; D is unresolved. CDR1 and CDR2 (germline): SGHAT, FQNNGV. The CDR3 is 15 residues long. V lost 1 base to trimming and J lost 4 bases, with 10 bases between them. CDR3 residues: CASSLAGRGTGELFF. For the CDR3, the DNA is TGTGCCAGCAGCTTAGCAGGCCGTGGCACCGGGGAGCTGTTTTTT.

This clonotype turned up a few times. The V call is TRBV9, the J call TRBJ1-1; D might be TRBD1 (5 bases). The germline CDR1 and CDR2 sequences are SGDLS and YYNGEE. V lost 4 bases and J 1 base, leaving 20 bases between the germline ends. This CDR3 has 17 residues. CDR3 bases: TGTGCCAGCAGCCCCGACCCCGGAGACAGTAAGAACACTGAAGCTTTCTTT. Translated: CASSPDPGDSKNTEAFF.

This clonotype was counted between two and nine times. The rearrangement links TRBV5-6 to TRBJ1-1, with D maybe TRBD1 (5 bases). Germline V gives CDR1 SGHDT, CDR2 YYEEEE. V lost 4 bases and J 0 bases, leaving 19 bases between the germline ends. There are 17 residues in the CDR3. In nucleotides, the CDR3 is TGTGCCAGCAGCCCCGGCGGCAGGGCGTCGATGAACACTGAAGCTTTCTTT. It encodes CASSPGGRASMNTEAFF.

Turning to this clonotype: A much larger clonotype is one base distant, so this may be a read error. The chain recombines TRBV14 with TRBJ1-6; no clear D gene. The CDR3 has 16 amino acids. Germline CDR1 reads SGHDN; CDR2 reads FVKESK. V was clipped by 1 base and J by 10 bases, with 17 bases between them. The CDR3 loop is CASSQGREGTLSPLHF. CDR3 nucleotide sequence: TGTGCCAGCAGCCAAGGCCGGGAAGGCACTTTGTCACCCCTCCACTTT. Together with reference TRBV14 and TRBJ1-6, the CDR3 gives the full variable domain: EAGVTQFPSHSVIEKGQTVTLRCDPISGHDNLYWYRRVMGKEIKFLLHFVKESKQDESGMPNNRFLAERTGGTYSTLKVQPAELEDSGVYFCASSQGREGTLSPLHFGNGTRLTVT.

This clonotype was recorded many times. The chain carries TRBV11-3 and TRBJ1-5, with unresolved D. Germline-derived CDR1 and CDR2 are SGHNT and YENEEA. Trimming took 3 bases from V and 0 from J, leaving 6 bases between them. The CDR3 contains 14 residues. The CDR3: CASSFRHSNQPQHF. CDR3 bases: TGTGCCAGCAGCTTTCGCCATAGCAATCAGCCCCAGCATTTT.

Note on this clonotype: A much larger clone is a single base away; this may be a read error. The V gene is TRBV24-1, the J gene TRBJ1-2; 9 positions match TRBD1. The V gene's germline CDR1 is KGHDR and CDR2 SFDVKD. The CDR3 is made up of 14 amino acids. Here the CDR3 reads CTTSDPGTGSSYTF. In DNA, the CDR3 is TGTACCACCAGTGACCCCGGGACAGGGTCGAGCTACACCTTC.

This clonotype has ten or more counts. The V call is TRBV20-1, the J call TRBJ2-7, with 8 bases fitting TRBD1. Trimming took 3 bases from V and 2 from J; bases not matched to a gene: 18. Germline loops: CDR1 DFQATT, CDR2 SNEGSKA (reference sequence). The CDR3 extends over 18 amino acids. In DNA, the CDR3 is TGCAGTGCTAGTCCTGCAGGGGGCAAACGTGGGGTGGCCTACGAGCAGTACGTC. This encodes CSASPAGGKRGVAYEQYV.

This clonotype has ten or more counts. This chain connects TRBV7-9 to TRBJ2-3; TRBD2 aligns across 7 bases. The CDR3 covers 16 residues. With 3 bases clipped from V and 4 bases from J, the junction kept 10 bases outside the gene matches. Germline CDR1 and CDR2: SEHNR and FQNEAQ (reference sequence). CDR3 nucleotides: TGTGCCAGCAGCTTTGCGGCTAGCGGTCCTCCAGATACGCAGTATTTT. This codes for CASSFAASGPPDTQYF. Combining the CDR3 with reference TRBV7-9 and TRBJ2-3 gives the whole variable domain DTGVSQNPRHKITKRGQNVTFRCDPISEHNRLYWYRQTLGQGPEFLTYFQNEAQLEKSRLLSDRFSAERPKGSFSTLEIQRTEQGDSAMYLCASSFAASGPPDTQYFGPGTRLTVL.

This clonotype rates as medium-sized. The V and J genes are TRBV28 and TRBJ1-4; D is perhaps TRBD1 (6 bases). CDR1 and CDR2 (germline): MDHEN, SYDVKM. CDR3 length: 16 amino acids. The V and J ends lost 5 bases and 7 bases respectively, with 20 bases between them. CDR3 nucleotide sequence: TGTGCCAGCAGTGCAACCCTGACAGGCAACGCTGAAAAACTGTTTTTT. Translating it yields CASSATLTGNAEKLFF.

The rearrangement joins TRBV27 to TRBJ2-7, with 7 positions matching TRBD1. The CDR3 loop spans 12 amino acids. J was trimmed by 7 bases and V by 8 bases; bases with no gene match: 8. CDR1 is MNHEY, CDR2 SMNVEV, per germline (reference sequence). CDR3 residues: CASDTGANEQYV. As DNA, the CDR3 is TGTGCCAGCGATACAGGGGCCAATGAGCAGTACGTC.